Sequencing of this TCR beta chain was carried out in a study of T-cell reconstitution after alpha-beta-depleted transplantation in children. Study results and limitations: A year had passed since transplant, and T-cell counts and diversity by then came mostly from newly produced T cells.

Using unique molecular identifiers, the investigators prepared the TCRbeta library. TCRdb passed the PCR reads through MiXCR, listing each CDR3 protein once. The sample includes about 980,000 distinct CDR3 sequences, about 29% of them seen just once. Trimming removed 6 bases at V and 1 base at J, with 4 bases between. The CDR3 consists of 11 residues. Germline-derived CDR1 and CDR2 are DFQATT and SNEGSKA (reference sequence). In regard to this clonotype: Its antigen is currently unknown.

The sample in question was PBMCs, mostly from graft donor cells, obtained 360 days after TCRalphabeta/CD19-depleted stem cell transplant. The chain couples TRBV20-1 to TRBJ1-5, with D unclear. This TCR derives from a boy younger than two who had a stem cell transplant for SCID, so the T cells may come from the graft donor. The CDR3 protein is CSAGSNQPQHF. The CDR3, as DNA: TGCAGTGCGGGGAGCAATCAGCCCCAGCATTTT.